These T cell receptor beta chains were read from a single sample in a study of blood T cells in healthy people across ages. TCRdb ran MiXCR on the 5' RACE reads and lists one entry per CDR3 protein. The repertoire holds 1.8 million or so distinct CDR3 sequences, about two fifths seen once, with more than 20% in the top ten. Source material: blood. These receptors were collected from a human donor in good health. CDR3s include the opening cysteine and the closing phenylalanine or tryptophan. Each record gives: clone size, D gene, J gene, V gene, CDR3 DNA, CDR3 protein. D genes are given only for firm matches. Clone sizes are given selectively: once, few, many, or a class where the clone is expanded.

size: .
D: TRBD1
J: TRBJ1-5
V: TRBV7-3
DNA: TGTGCCAGCAGCTCTCAGACAGGGGGAAGCAATCAGCCCCAGCATTTT
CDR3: CASSSQTGGSNQPQHF

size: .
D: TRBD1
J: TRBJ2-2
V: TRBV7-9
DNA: TGTGCCAGCAGGGAGGACAGGGGTGAAGGTCGGACCGGGGAGCTGTTTTTT
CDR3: CASREDRGEGRTGELFF

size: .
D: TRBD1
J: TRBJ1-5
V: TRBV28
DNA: TGTGCCAGCAGCCCCTATCCGGGACAGGGAGCGGTGCAGCCCCAGCATTTT
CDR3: CASSPYPGQGAVQPQHF

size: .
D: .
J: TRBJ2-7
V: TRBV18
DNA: TGTGCCAGCTCACCAATAGTTGGGGCAGGGTCCGACGAGCAGTACTTC
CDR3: CASSPIVGAGSDEQYF

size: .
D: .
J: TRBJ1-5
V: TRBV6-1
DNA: TGTGCCAGCTCTAAAAGGGGGACGAGATATAGCAATCAGCCCCAGCATTTT
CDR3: CASSKRGTRYSNQPQHF

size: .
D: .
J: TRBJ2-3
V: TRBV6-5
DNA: TGTGCCAGCAGCCGCGCAGGGGCTTCCTACACAGATACGCAGTATTTT
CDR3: CASSRAGASYTDTQYF

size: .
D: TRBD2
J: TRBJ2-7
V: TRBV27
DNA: TGTGCCAGCAGTTCGGGTTTGGGGGGGGTGGATGTAGACGAGCAGTACTTC
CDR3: CASSSGLGGVDVDEQYF

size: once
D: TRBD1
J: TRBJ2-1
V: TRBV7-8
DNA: TGTACCAGCAGCGCGACAGGGAAAAAGAATGAGCAGTTCTTC
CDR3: CTSSATGKKNEQFF

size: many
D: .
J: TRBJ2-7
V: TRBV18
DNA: TGTGCCAGCTCACCCGCTAGGGGGTCCTACGAGCAGTACTTC
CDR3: CASSPARGSYEQYF

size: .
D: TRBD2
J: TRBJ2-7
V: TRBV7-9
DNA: TGTGCCAGCAGCTTAGCCCGCAGCGGGGGCTCCTACGAGCAGTACTTC
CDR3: CASSLARSGGSYEQYF

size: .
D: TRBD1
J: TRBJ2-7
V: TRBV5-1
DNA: TGCGCCAGCAGCCCCCAGGGACAGGACTTCTCCTACGAGCAGTACTTC
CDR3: CASSPQGQDFSYEQYF

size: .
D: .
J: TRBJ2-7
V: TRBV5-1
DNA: TGCGCCAGCAGCTTGGACGGCGCTGGGTACAACGAGCAGTACTTC
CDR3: CASSLDGAGYNEQYF

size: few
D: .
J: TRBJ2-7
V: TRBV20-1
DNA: TGCAGTGCTGAATACAGGAGAAACTCCTACGAGCAGTACTTC
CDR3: CSAEYRRNSYEQYF

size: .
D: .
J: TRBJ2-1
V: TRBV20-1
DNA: TGCAGTGCTCGTCTGGGGGCCGATGAGCAGTTCTTC
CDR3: CSARLGADEQFF

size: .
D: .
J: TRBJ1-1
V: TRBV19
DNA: TGTGCCAGTAGTATGCCAGTGAACACTGAAGCTTTCTTT
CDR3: CASSMPVNTEAFF

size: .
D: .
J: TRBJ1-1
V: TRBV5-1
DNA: TGCGCCAGCAGCCCCACAGACAGAGCGAACACTGAAGCTTTCTTT
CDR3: CASSPTDRANTEAFF